The T cell receptor beta chain described here comes from a study of PD-1 blockade in classical Hodgkin lymphoma. Study results and caveats: Newly diagnosed patients were said to have less baseline TCR diversity than healthy donors did. Some patients began nivolumab under 1 year after ASCT. These patients were excluded from later analyses. Patients newly diagnosed and complete responders had comparable baseline diversity.

The table came from immunoSEQ multiplex PCR; TCRdb's copy has only in-frame clones and leaves some out. The profile shows 40,000 to 60,000 clones, just under 75% of them singletons. The J segment lost 4 bases and the V segment lost 3 bases, leaving 2 bases of the junction unmatched. The V gene's germline CDR1 is SGHNT and CDR2 YYREEE (reference sequence). The CDR3 spans 13 residues. Worth noting for this clone: Its specificity is not known.

No patient escaped relapse after autologous stem cell transplantation, and brentuximab vedotin exposure varied. Patients had relapsed/refractory classical Hodgkin lymphoma with complete response, partial response or progressive disease as best response. The source was peripheral blood mononuclear cells (PBMCs), collected before the second cycle of nivolumab. The chain recombines TRBV5-4 with TRBJ2-3; 7 positions match TRBD2. This TCR was sampled from a human donor with classical Hodgkin lymphoma. The CDR3 protein is CASSSAGADTQYF. The CDR3 coding sequence is TGTGCCAGCAGCTCGGCGGGAGCAGATACGCAGTATTTT.